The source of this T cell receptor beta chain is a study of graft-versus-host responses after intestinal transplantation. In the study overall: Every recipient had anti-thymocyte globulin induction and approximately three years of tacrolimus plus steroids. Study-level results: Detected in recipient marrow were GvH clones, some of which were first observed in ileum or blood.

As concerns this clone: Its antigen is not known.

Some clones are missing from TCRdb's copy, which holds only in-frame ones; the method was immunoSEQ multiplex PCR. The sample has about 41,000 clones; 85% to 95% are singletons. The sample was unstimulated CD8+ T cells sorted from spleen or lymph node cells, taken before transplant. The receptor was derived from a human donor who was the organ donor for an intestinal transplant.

The CDR3 spells CASSQDLSLAGDYEQYF. The CDR3 bases are TGCGCCAGCAGCCAAGATCTTTCGCTAGCGGGGGACTACGAGCAGTACTTC. This chain links TRBV4-3 with TRBJ2-7; TRBD2 matches 10 bases. Germline V gene data show CDR1 as LGHNA and CDR2 as YSLEER. V gave up 0 bases and J gave up 3 bases; unmatched junction bases: 8. The CDR3 runs to 17 residues.